This T cell receptor beta chain was documented in a study of post-analysis software for immune sequencing data. Study-wide context: Relapsing-remitting, secondary progressive and progressive-relapsing multiple sclerosis were all included among the disease courses.

This clonotype was found once. The antigen is undetermined. At one end the junction does not follow the germline gene, possibly because of a read error. Whole-study results and caveats: Significantly decreased normalized Chao1 diversity was recorded for multiple sclerosis patients relative to controls. TRBV5-6, TRBV5-1 and TRBV20-1 belonged to a set of roughly five TRBV segments that were more frequent in patients than controls.

Unique-molecular-identifier-tagged TCR beta cDNA libraries were used. Using its own MiXCR run on the PCR reads, TCRdb lists one record per CDR3 protein. The table records about 820,000 distinct CDR3 sequences, roughly half of them present only once. Germline lookup yields CDR1 SSHAT and CDR2 FNYEAQ (reference sequence). The CDR3 spans 13 residues. This clonotype was sampled from a girl between 10 and 17 years old with multiple sclerosis. The sequencing input was blood. The V call is TRBV7-7, the J call TRBJ2-7; tentatively, D is TRBD2 (5 bases). CDR3 DNA sequence: TGTGCTAGCAGCGGAGACACGGTTAGTGAGCAGTACTTC. It yields the protein CASSGDTVSEQYF.